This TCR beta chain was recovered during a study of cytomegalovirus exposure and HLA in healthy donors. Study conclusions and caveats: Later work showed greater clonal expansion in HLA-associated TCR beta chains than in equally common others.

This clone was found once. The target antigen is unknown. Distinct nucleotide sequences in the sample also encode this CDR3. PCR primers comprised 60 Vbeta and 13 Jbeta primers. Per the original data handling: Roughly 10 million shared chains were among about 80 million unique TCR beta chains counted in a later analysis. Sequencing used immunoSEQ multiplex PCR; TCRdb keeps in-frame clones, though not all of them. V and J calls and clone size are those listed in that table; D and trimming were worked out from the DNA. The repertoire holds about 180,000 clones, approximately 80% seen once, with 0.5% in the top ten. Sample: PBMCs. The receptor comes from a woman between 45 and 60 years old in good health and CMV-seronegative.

The CDR3 DNA is TGCGCCAGCAGTGAGGCGGGTTCCTACGAGCAGTACTTC. It is translated as CASSEAGSYEQYF. The rearrangement links TRBV10-1 to TRBJ2-7; possible D gene TRBD2, 5 bases. V lost 2 bases, J lost 1 base, and 6 bases lay in between. This CDR3 has 13 amino acids. CDR1 is WNHNN, CDR2 SYGVQD, per germline (reference sequence).